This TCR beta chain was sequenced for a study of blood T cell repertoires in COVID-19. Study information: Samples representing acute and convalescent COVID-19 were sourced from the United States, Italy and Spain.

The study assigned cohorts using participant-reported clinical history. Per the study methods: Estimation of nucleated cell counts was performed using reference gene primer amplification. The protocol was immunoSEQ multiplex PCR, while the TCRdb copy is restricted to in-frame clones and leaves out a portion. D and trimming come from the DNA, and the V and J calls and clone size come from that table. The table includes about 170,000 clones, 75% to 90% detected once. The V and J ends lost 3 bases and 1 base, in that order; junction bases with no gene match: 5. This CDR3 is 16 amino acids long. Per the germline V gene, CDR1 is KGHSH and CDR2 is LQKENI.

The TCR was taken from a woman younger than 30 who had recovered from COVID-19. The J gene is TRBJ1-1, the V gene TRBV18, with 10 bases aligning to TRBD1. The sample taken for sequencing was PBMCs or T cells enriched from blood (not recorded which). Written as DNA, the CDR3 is TGTGCCAGCTCACCGCGACAGGGGGCGTCGAACACTGAAGCTTTCTTT. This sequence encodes CASSPRQGASNTEAFF.